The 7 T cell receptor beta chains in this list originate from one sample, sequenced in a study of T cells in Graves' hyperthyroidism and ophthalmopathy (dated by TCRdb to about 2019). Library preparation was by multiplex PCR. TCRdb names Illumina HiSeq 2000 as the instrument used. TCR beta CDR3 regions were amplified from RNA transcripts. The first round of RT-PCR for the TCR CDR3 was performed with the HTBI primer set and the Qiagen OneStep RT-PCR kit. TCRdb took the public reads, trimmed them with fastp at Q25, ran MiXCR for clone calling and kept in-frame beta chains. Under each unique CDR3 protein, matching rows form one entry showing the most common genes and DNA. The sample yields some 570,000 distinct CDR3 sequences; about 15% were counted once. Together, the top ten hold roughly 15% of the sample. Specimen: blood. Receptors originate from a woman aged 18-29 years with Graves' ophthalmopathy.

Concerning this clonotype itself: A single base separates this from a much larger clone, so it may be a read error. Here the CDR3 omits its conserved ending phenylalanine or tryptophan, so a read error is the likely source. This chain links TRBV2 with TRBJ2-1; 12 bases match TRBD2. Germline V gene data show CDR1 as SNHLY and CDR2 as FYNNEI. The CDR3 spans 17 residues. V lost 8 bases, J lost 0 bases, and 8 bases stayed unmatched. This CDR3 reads CASPRLAGVSSYNEQFL. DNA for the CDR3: TGTGCCAGCCCCCGACTAGCGGGGGTCAGCTCCTACAATGAGCAGTTCCTC.

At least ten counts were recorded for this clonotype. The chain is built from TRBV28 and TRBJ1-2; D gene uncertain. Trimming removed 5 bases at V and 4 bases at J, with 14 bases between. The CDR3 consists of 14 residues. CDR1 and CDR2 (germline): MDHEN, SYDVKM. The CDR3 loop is CASSPSDLSYGYTF. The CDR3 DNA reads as TGTGCCAGCAGTCCCAGTGACCTTAGCTATGGCTACACCTTC.

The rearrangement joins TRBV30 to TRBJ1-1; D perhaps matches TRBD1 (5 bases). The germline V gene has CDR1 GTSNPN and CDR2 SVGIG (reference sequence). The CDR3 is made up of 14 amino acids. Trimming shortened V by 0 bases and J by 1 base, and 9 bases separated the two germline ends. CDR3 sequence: CAWSVGGGNTEAFF. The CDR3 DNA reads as TGTGCCTGGAGTGTCGGGGGTGGGAACACTGAAGCTTTCTTT.

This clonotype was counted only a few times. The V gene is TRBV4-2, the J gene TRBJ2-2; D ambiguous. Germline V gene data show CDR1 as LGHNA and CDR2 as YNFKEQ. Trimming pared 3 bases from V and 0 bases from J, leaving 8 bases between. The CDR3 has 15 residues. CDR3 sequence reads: CASSHHPSNTGELFF. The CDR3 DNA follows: TGTGCCAGCAGCCACCATCCGTCGAACACCGGGGAGCTGTTTTTT.

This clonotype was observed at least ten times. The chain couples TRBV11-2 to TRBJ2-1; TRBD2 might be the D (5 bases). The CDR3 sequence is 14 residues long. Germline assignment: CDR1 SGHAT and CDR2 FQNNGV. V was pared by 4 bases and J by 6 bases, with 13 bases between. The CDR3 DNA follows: TGTGCCAGCAGCTCCCCGGGTGGGAGCAATGAGCAGTTCTTC. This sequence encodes CASSSPGGSNEQFF.

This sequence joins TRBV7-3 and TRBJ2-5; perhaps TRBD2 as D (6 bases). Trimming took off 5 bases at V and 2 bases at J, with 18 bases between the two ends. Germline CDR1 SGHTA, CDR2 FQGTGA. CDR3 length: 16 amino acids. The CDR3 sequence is CASSTGSRAGQETQYF. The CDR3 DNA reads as TGTGCCAGCAGCACGGGATCTCGGGCGGGGCAAGAGACCCAGTACTTC.

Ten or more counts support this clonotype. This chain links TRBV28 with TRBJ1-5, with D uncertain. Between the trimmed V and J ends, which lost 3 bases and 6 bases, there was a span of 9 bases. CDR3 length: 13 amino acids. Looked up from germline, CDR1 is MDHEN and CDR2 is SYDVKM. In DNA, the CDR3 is TGTGCCAGCAGTTTCGGGATGGGTCAGCCCCAGCATTTT. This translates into CASSFGMGQPQHF.